Each of the 5 T cell receptor beta chains below was sequenced from the same sample in a study of blood T cell repertoires in COVID-19 (dated by TCRdb to between 2020 and 2021). Library prep was done by the immunoSEQ multiplex PCR assay. In its TCRdb copy, this immuneACCESS table keeps in-frame sequences only and misses some clones. Where compared with another copy, unresolved V genes explain less than half of these, and the others have no known cause. In this sample the table shows 250,000 to 300,000 clones, just under 90% of which occur a single time. The leading ten clones occupy 1.9% of the sample. Sequences were obtained from PBMCs or T cells enriched from blood (not recorded which). The receptor set was obtained from a woman aged 60-75 years who had recovered from COVID-19.

V is TRBV9 and J is TRBJ1-1, with a tentative D call TRBD1 (6 bases). V lost 4 bases, J lost 4 bases, and 14 bases lay in between. CDR1 is SGDLS and CDR2 is YYNGEE in the germline V gene. The CDR3 runs 14 residues. For the CDR3, the DNA is TGTGCCAGCAGCCCCCAACAGGGAATCACTGAAGCTTTCTTT. Its protein product is CASSPQQGITEAFF.

The chain is built from TRBV5-1 and TRBJ1-1; 7 bases fit TRBD1. The germline V gene has CDR1 SGHRS and CDR2 YFSETQ. J gave up 0 bases and V 4 bases, and 3 bases lay outside the gene matches. The CDR3 contains 14 residues. The CDR3 sequence is CASSPGQMNTEAFF. The CDR3 region has the DNA TGCGCCAGCAGCCCGGGACAGATGAACACTGAAGCTTTCTTT.

The CDR3 region is CASGGLNYEQYF. The CDR3, as DNA: TGTGCCAGCGGGGGGTTAAACTACGAGCAGTACTTC. V usage is TRBV27 and J usage is TRBJ2-7; TRBD2 might be the D (6 bases). Trimming removed 8 bases from V and 3 bases from J, with 11 bases in between. In germline, CDR1 is MNHEY, CDR2 SMNVEV (reference sequence). This CDR3 is built from 12 residues.

The rearrangement joins TRBV25-1 to TRBJ1-1, with D perhaps TRBD1 (6 bases). CDR1 and CDR2 from the germline V gene are MGHDK and SYGVNS. This CDR3 has 13 amino acids. V lost 4 bases and J 7 bases, leaving 13 bases between the germline ends. CDR3 nucleotide sequence: TGTGCCAGCAGTGGCATGGGGGCGGGTGAAGCTTTCTTT. Translation gives CASSGMGAGEAFF.

This clone was recorded only once. The chain is built from TRBV28 and TRBJ2-1, with D perhaps matching TRBD1 (6 bases). The CDR3 spans 15 residues. Deletions cut 1 base from V and 8 bases from J, with 15 bases between. Germline V gene lookup returns CDR1 MDHEN and CDR2 SYDVKM. CDR3 DNA sequence: TGTGCCAGCAGTTTATCGACAGGTATGGTATATGAGCAGTTCTTC. Amino acid sequence: CASSLSTGMVYEQFF.